The 30 T cell receptor beta chains listed next were all sequenced from one sample in a study of T cell responses to AZD1222 COVID-19 vaccine. The repertoire was sequenced with immunoSEQ multiplex PCR; TCRdb's copy has only in-frame clones and lacks some. This sample yields some 170,000 clones, of which roughly 89% are seen a single time; around 1.6% belongs to the top ten. The sequenced sample was peripheral blood, obtained on day 0 of AZD1222 vaccination. All receptors derive from an adult in good health.

This chain uses TRBV2 with TRBJ2-1; D is uncertain. Germline V gene sequence: CDR1 SNHLY, CDR2 FYNNEI. V was cut by 7 bases and J by 7 bases, with 11 bases left in between. The CDR3 extends over 12 amino acids. Here the CDR3 DNA reads TGTGCCAGCAATACCGGGTGGAATGAGCAGTTCTTC. Amino acid sequence: CASNTGWNEQFF.

CDR3 DNA: TGTGCCAGCAGCTTACGCCTAGGTGTTGCGGCTAGCACAGATACGCAGTATTTT. Translating it yields CASSLRLGVAASTDTQYF. The chain recombines TRBV13 with TRBJ2-3; D remains unclear. The CDR3 runs 18 residues. Germline V CDR1 and CDR2: PRHDT, FYEKMQ (reference sequence). Trimming shortened V by 2 bases and J by 0 bases, and 18 bases separated the two germline ends.

V gene TRBV19 combines with J gene TRBJ1-4, with D possibly matching TRBD1 (5 bases). The V end lost 4 bases, the J end lost 0 bases, and 12 bases lay between the germline ends. Per germline, CDR1 LNHDA and CDR2 SQIVND (reference sequence). The CDR3 is 16 amino acids. The CDR3 sequence: CASSNQRGATNEKLFF. The CDR3 nucleotides are TGTGCCAGTAGTAATCAAAGGGGAGCAACTAATGAAAAACTGTTTTTT.

This clone was seen a handful of times. The chain has TRBV3-1 (or the pseudogene TRBV3-2) and TRBJ2-3; 10 bases fit TRBD2. Germline V lookup: CDR1 LGHDT, CDR2 YNNKEL (reference sequence). V was clipped by 3 bases and J by 2 bases; unmatched bases: 5. The CDR3 is 16 residues long. CDR3 loop: CASSQGSGGHTDTQYF. The CDR3 region has the DNA TGTGCCAGCAGCCAGGGTAGCGGGGGGCACACAGATACGCAGTATTTT.

This chain joins TRBV19 and TRBJ1-5; D unclear. Per the germline V gene, CDR1 is LNHDA and CDR2 is SQIVND (reference sequence). Deletions cut 2 bases from V and 0 bases from J, with 8 bases between. The CDR3 is 15 residues long. The DNA of the CDR3 is TGTGCCAGTAGTATAATACAGTATAGCAATCAGCCCCAGCATTTT. It encodes CASSIIQYSNQPQHF.

The rearrangement joins TRBV7-6 to TRBJ1-4; D might be TRBD1 (5 bases). V lost 5 bases, J lost 7 bases, and 14 bases lay in between. The germline V gene has CDR1 SGHVS and CDR2 FNYEAQ. The CDR3 has 14 amino acids. The CDR3: CASSPGSRVEKLFF. CDR3 nucleotide sequence: TGTGCCAGCAGCCCAGGGTCCAGGGTTGAAAAACTGTTTTTT.

The chain carries TRBV4-2 and TRBJ1-4; D is unresolved. Trimming removed 2 bases from V and 1 base from J, with 5 bases in between. This CDR3 comprises 14 residues. Germline CDR1 is LGHNA and CDR2 is YNFKEQ. The CDR3, as DNA: TGTGCCAGCAGCCAACGCGTAACTAATGAAAAACTGTTTTTT. Translated, it gives CASSQRVTNEKLFF.

The chain has TRBV28 and TRBJ1-2; TRBD1 aligns across 8 bases. The V gene's germline CDR1 is MDHEN and CDR2 SYDVKM. This CDR3 region has 14 residues. V shed 4 bases and J 0 bases; nucleotides not matched to a gene: 1. In nucleotides, the CDR3 is TGTGCCAGCAGTTGGGGACAGGCTAACTATGGCTACACCTTC. Protein product: CASSWGQANYGYTF.

The V gene is TRBV28, the J gene TRBJ2-7, with 8 bases lining up with TRBD1. Per the germline V gene, CDR1 is MDHEN and CDR2 is SYDVKM. This CDR3 is built from 14 residues. V dropped 6 bases and J dropped 3; count of bases not matched to a gene: 7. Written as DNA, the CDR3 is TGTGCCAGCAGGAGAACAGGGGGAGGCTACGAGCAGTACTTC. Protein: CASRRTGGGYEQYF.

The V call is TRBV5-6, the J call TRBJ1-3, with D unresolved. V was trimmed by 4 bases and J by 4 bases, leaving 12 bases between them. The CDR3 extends over 14 amino acids. Germline CDR1 reads SGHDT; CDR2 reads YYEEEE. The DNA for the CDR3 is TGTGCCAGCAGCCCCGGAGGAGCAGGAAACACCATATATTTT. Its translation is CASSPGGAGNTIYF.

There are a few counts of this clone. This sequence joins TRBV5-1 and TRBJ2-1; 7 nucleotides match TRBD1. This CDR3 is built from 13 residues. Trimming took 0 bases from V and 16 from J; bases not matched to a gene: 10. Germline loops: CDR1 SGHRS, CDR2 YFSETQ. The CDR3, as DNA: TGCGCCAGCAGCTTGGTACAGGGGCATCAGGGCTTCTTC. This translates into CASSLVQGHQGFF.

This sequence joins TRBV6-5 and TRBJ1-6; D gene ambiguous. Trimming left V 5 bases short and J 4 bases short, with 12 bases between. Germline values: CDR1 MNHEY, CDR2 SVGAGI. The CDR3 contains 15 residues. The CDR3 reads CASSQDGGYNSPLHF. The CDR3 region has the DNA TGTGCCAGCAGTCAGGACGGCGGATATAATTCACCCCTCCACTTT.

V is TRBV7-3 and J is TRBJ2-1; no definite D call. The length of the CDR3 is 12 residues. The V end was cut by 5 bases, the J end by 8 bases, with 10 bases between. Germline CDR1 reads SGHTA; CDR2 reads FQGTGA. The CDR3 nucleotides read TGTGCCAGCAGCCTAAACAGATATGAGCAGTTCTTC. Protein product: CASSLNRYEQFF.

The J gene is TRBJ2-4, the V gene TRBV29-1, with D unclear. The ends were cut back, 7 bases at V and 0 bases at J, with 22 bases in the middle. Germline values: CDR1 SQVTM, CDR2 ANQGSEA. The CDR3 loop spans 17 amino acids. Here the CDR3 DNA reads TGCAGCGCTCTGTTGGGAACTGGCTCGAAAGCCAAAAACATTCAGTACTTC. Protein sequence: CSALLGTGSKAKNIQYF.

J is TRBJ1-5 and V is TRBV12-3 or TRBV12-4, with D possibly TRBD1 on 5 matching bases. V dropped 10 bases and J dropped 2 bases, with 12 bases sitting between them. The CDR3 covers 13 residues. The CDR3 region has the DNA TGTGCCACGGGGGAGGGTGGCAATCAGCCCCAGCATTTT. Its translation: CATGEGGNQPQHF.

J is TRBJ1-2 and V is TRBV9; D remains unclear. Germline V gene lookup returns CDR1 SGDLS and CDR2 YYNGEE. The CDR3 totals 14 residues. V gave up 2 bases and J gave up 2 bases, with 10 bases separating them. Written as DNA, the CDR3 is TGTGCCAGCAGCGTTAGTGACCGAAACTATGGCTACACCTTC. It yields the protein CASSVSDRNYGYTF.

The chain joins TRBV6-6 to TRBJ2-7; 8 nucleotides align to TRBD2. With V trimmed by 0 bases and J by 2 bases, 6 bases remained unmatched. Germline loops: CDR1 MNHNY, CDR2 SVGAGI (reference sequence). This CDR3 has 16 residues. The CDR3 nucleotides are TGTGCCAGCAGTTACTCCTCGGGGGGGGCCACCTACGAGCAGTACTTC. This translates into CASSYSSGGATYEQYF.

CDR3 loop: CASSIDPDPAGELFF. The CDR3 DNA is TGTGCCAGTAGTATAGATCCAGACCCAGCCGGGGAGCTGTTTTTT. The chain carries TRBV19 and TRBJ2-2; D not certain. The CDR3 has 15 residues. V lost 0 bases to trimming and J lost 6 bases, with 11 bases between them. The germline V gene has CDR1 LNHDA and CDR2 SQIVND (reference sequence).

V and J are TRBV5-5 and TRBJ1-2; the D gene is possibly TRBD1 (5 bases). Germline loops: CDR1 SGHKS, CDR2 YYEKEE (reference sequence). The CDR3 spans 15 residues. V was cut by 4 bases and J by 4 bases, with 17 bases left in between. CDR3 sequence (DNA): TGTGCCAGCAGCAAAGAACAGGCAGTCGGCTATGGCTACACCTTC. Its protein is CASSKEQAVGYGYTF.

This chain's CDR3 is CASRGPGPMETQYF. CDR3 nucleotides: TGTGCCAGCAGAGGTCCGGGCCCGATGGAGACCCAGTACTTC. This rearrangement joins TRBV27 to TRBJ2-5; D ambiguous. V was pared by 6 bases and J by 5 bases, with 16 bases between. CDR3 length equals 14 residues. Germline-derived CDR1 and CDR2 are MNHEY and SMNVEV (reference sequence).

Only one count was recorded for this clone. The chain carries TRBV11-2 and TRBJ2-7, with D maybe TRBD1 (6 bases). Germline V gene lookup returns CDR1 SGHAT and CDR2 FQNNGV. The V end was cut by 6 bases, the J end by 2 bases, with 14 bases between. The CDR3 spans 14 residues. The CDR3: CASRGWDTTYEQYF. The CDR3 coding sequence is TGTGCCAGCAGGGGGTGGGACACGACCTACGAGCAGTACTTC.

V usage is TRBV19 and J usage is TRBJ2-3, with TRBD2 matching 10 bases. V trimming: 3 bases; J trimming: 5 bases; junction bases outside the gene matches: 8. Germline CDR1 and CDR2: LNHDA and SQIVND (reference sequence). The length of the CDR3 is 16 residues. The CDR3 reads CASSIISGRRGDTQYF. CDR3 in DNA: TGTGCCAGTAGTATCATTAGCGGGAGGCGGGGAGATACGCAGTATTTT.

This clone was seen just once. The genes are TRBV27 and TRBJ2-1; 9 nucleotides line up with TRBD1. Per germline, CDR1 MNHEY and CDR2 SMNVEV (reference sequence). The CDR3 length is 16 residues. J lost 10 bases, V lost 5 bases, and 15 bases had no gene match. The CDR3 here is CASSTGTGRVLLEQFF. The CDR3 DNA sequence: TGTGCCAGCAGTACCGGGACAGGGAGAGTACTATTAGAGCAGTTCTTC.

The chain links TRBV10-2 to TRBJ1-2; possibly TRBD1 for D (5 bases). Trimming pared 2 bases from V and 5 bases from J, leaving 12 bases between. The CDR3 is made up of 14 amino acids. In germline, CDR1 is WSHSY, CDR2 SAAADI. The DNA of the CDR3 is TGCGCCAGCAGTGAGCAAATTGGACAATATGGCTACACCTTC. This translates into CASSEQIGQYGYTF.

This rearrangement joins TRBV9 to TRBJ1-1; perhaps TRBD1 as D (5 bases). The germline V gene encodes CDR1 SGDLS and CDR2 YYNGEE. CDR3 length equals 15 residues. Trimming left V 0 bases short and J 1 base short, with 10 bases between. CDR3 bases: TGTGCCAGCAGCGTAGAGGGGCGCTCGAACACTGAAGCTTTCTTT. Its protein is CASSVEGRSNTEAFF.

This chain connects TRBV4-1 to TRBJ1-4; D remains unclear. CDR1 is MGHRA, CDR2 YSYEKL, per germline. V lost 2 bases to trimming and J lost 3 bases, with 7 bases between them. The CDR3 is 14 residues long. CDR3 bases: TGCGCCAGCAGCCAAACGGAGCCTAATGAAAAACTGTTTTTT. As protein: CASSQTEPNEKLFF.

This chain connects TRBV5-1 to TRBJ1-1; the match to TRBD1 covers 7 bases. Germline lookup yields CDR1 SGHRS and CDR2 YFSETQ. V trimming: 1 base; J trimming: 6 bases; junction bases outside the gene matches: 6. The length of the CDR3 is 14 residues. CDR3 nucleotides: TGCGCCAGCAGCTTGCAAGGAGGGGGCCCTGAAGCTTTCTTT. Protein product: CASSLQGGGPEAFF.

This chain joins TRBV2 and TRBJ2-7; D not certain. Trimming left V 2 bases short and J 0 bases short, with 11 bases between. Germline V gene data show CDR1 as SNHLY and CDR2 as FYNNEI. This CDR3 spans 15 amino acids. CDR3 DNA sequence: TGTGCCAGCAGTGAAAACCCCTCGAGCTCCTACGAGCAGTACGTC. Translated, it gives CASSENPSSSYEQYV.

This sequence joins TRBV30 and TRBJ2-2; TRBD1 is a possible D gene (5 bases). This CDR3 has 17 residues. V lost 0 bases and J lost 0, with 14 bases in between. Per the germline V gene, CDR1 is GTSNPN and CDR2 is SVGIG (reference sequence). The CDR3 protein is CAWSVRTLFANTGELFF. The CDR3 DNA reads TGTGCCTGGAGTGTACGGACACTCTTCGCGAACACCGGGGAGCTGTTTTTT.

This clone is a singleton in its sample. The V gene is TRBV28, the J gene TRBJ2-1; either TRBD1 or TRBD2 may fit D (5 bases each). The CDR3 has 13 residues. Germline values: CDR1 MDHEN, CDR2 SYDVKM. V lost 0 bases, J lost 8 bases, and 8 bases lay in between. The CDR3 is CASSLWGRDEQFF. CDR3 nucleotide sequence: TGTGCCAGCAGTTTATGGGGGCGGGATGAGCAGTTCTTC.